The clone carrying this T cell receptor (beta chain) was seen a few times. Its target is unknown. Germline CDR1 reads PRHDT; CDR2 reads FYEKMQ (reference sequence). The length of the CDR3 is 13 residues. V was trimmed by 6 bases and J by 4 bases, leaving 12 bases between them. The source of the sample is a study of blood T cells in healthy people across ages. Whole-study results and caveats: With donor CMV status unknown, expanded clonotype changes were possibly confounded.

Isolation per sample recovered at least 6 million PBMCs. PCR was performed a second time for roughly 6 to 12 cycles using a sample-barcoded 5' primer and a J-beta primer mix. Sequencing of every sample gave 2.5 million or more CDR3-containing paired-end reads. TCRdb independently ran MiXCR on the 5' RACE reads; one entry per CDR3 protein. The table has around 1,100,000 distinct CDR3 sequences, around two fifths seen once; the top ten hold 13%. The source of this sequence is a man aged 18 to 35 in good health. The sequenced sample consisted of blood. The V and J genes are TRBV13 and TRBJ2-5; possibly TRBD1 for D (5 bases). The CDR3, as DNA: TGTGCCAGCAGTCCAGAAGGGGTAGAGACCCAGTACTTC. It codes for CASSPEGVETQYF.